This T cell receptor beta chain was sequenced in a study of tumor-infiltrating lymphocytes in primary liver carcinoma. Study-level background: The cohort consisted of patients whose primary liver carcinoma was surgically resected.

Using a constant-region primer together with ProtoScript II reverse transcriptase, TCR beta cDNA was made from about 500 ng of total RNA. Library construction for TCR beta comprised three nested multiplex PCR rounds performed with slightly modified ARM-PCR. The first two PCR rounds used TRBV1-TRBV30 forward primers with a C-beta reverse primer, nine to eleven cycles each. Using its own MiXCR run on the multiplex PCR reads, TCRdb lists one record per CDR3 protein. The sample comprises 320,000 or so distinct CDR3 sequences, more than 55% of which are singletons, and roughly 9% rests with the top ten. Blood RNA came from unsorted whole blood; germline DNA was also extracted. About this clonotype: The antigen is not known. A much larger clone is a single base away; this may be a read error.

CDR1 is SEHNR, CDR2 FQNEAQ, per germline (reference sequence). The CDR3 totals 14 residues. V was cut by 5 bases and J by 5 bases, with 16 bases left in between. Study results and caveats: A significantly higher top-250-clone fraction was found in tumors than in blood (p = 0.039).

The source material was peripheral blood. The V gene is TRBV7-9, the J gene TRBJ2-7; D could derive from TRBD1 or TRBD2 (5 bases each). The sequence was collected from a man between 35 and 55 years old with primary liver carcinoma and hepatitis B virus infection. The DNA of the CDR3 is TGTGCCAGCAGCCTGTGGGGGAGCAGGGACGAGCAGTACTTC. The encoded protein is CASSLWGSRDEQYF.